The clone carrying this T cell receptor (beta chain) was found a few times. CDR1 and CDR2 (germline): SGHTA, FQGNSA. Trimming cost V 4 bases and J 4 bases, with 16 bases left between them. This CDR3 has 15 residues. TCRdb re-called the RT-PCR reads through MiXCR, storing one row per CDR3 protein. The profile covers hundreds of thousands of distinct CDR3 sequences, with 12% to 15% appearing a single time and around 3.3% taken by the ten largest. The receptor's source is a female donor in good health, serving as a healthy control. The sequenced sample was memory CD4+ T cells from blood. This chain links TRBV7-2 with TRBJ2-5; possible D gene TRBD1, 5 bases. The CDR3 coding sequence is TGTGCCAGCAGCTCGGGCGCTCAGGGTGGAGAGACCCAGTACTTC. Protein sequence: CASSSGAQGGETQYF.